The T cell receptor (beta chain) described here comes from a study of response to subunit inactivated influenza vaccine. Study-level findings and limits: Authors suggested seasonal influenza vaccinations each recruit few new T cells.

On this clonotype: Its antigen is not known.

TCRdb independently ran MiXCR on the RT-PCR reads; one entry per CDR3 protein. The sample holds about 520,000 distinct CDR3 sequences, approximately 7.7% seen once. This CDR3 region has 15 residues. Looked up from germline, CDR1 is LGHDT and CDR2 is YNNKEL (reference sequence). The junction had 7 bases not matched to a gene; V was cut back by 4 bases and J by 2 bases. The rearrangement joins TRBV3-1 to TRBJ2-5; 7 bases match TRBD1. Here the sequenced sample was PBMCs from blood, taken around 25 months after vaccination. The source of this sequence is a man aged 50 to 69 who received an inactivated influenza vaccine. CDR3 residues: CASSRGGWGQETQYF. The DNA for the CDR3 is TGTGCCAGCAGCCGAGGGGGCTGGGGGCAAGAGACCCAGTACTTC.